Listed below are T cell receptor beta chains from one sample, sequenced in a study of PD-1 blockade in classical Hodgkin lymphoma. Only in-frame clones appear in the TCRdb table, and some are missing; sequencing was by immunoSEQ multiplex PCR. The repertoire holds about 84,000 clones, roughly nine tenths seen once, with 22% in the top ten. Sequences were derived from peripheral blood mononuclear cells (PBMCs), sampled at baseline. Receptor source: a human donor with classical Hodgkin lymphoma. CDR3s include the opening cysteine and the closing phenylalanine or tryptophan. The order of the fields is J gene, V gene, clone size, CDR3 protein. Clone size is stated in some rows and not others, as once, few, many or a class when expanded.

TRBJ1-1 TRBV9 - CASSHPRRGQGGTEAFF
TRBJ1-4 TRBV5-1 - CASSLTGRSNEKLFF
TRBJ1-2 TRBV4-1 - CASSQVMSLEGYTF
TRBJ2-1 TRBV5-4 - CASSPSVGDEQFF
TRBJ2-3 TRBV6-6 - CASSYEHMTRPGTQYF
TRBJ2-1 TRBV30 - CAWKRGEQFF
TRBJ2-7 TRBV5-1 - CASRQATDSSNHEQYF
TRBJ1-1 TRBV7-9 - CASRVGTALNTEAFF
TRBJ2-1 TRBV19 - CASKKEGAYNEQFF
TRBJ1-2 TRBV2 - CASSDWDRGYGYTF
TRBJ2-3 TRBV5-1 - CASSIGSGTDTQYF
TRBJ2-7 TRBV27 - CASSLGRGDREQYF
TRBJ1-1 TRBV30 - CAWSVRDTLPTEAFF
TRBJ1-1 TRBV27 - CASSLWGNPNTEAFF
TRBJ1-4 TRBV30 - CAWSAQGGTNEKLFF
TRBJ2-7 TRBV5-4 - CASRDPGLADGRYEQYF
TRBJ1-1 TRBV6-5 - CASRATPGEAFF
TRBJ2-7 TRBV15 - CATSRGLALGEQYF
TRBJ2-7 TRBV19 - CASSSPGLAGGHSYEQYF
TRBJ1-2 TRBV7-2 - CASSLAAWNYGYTF
TRBJ1-1 TRBV7-6 few CASSLGHYTEAFF
TRBJ2-1 TRBV13 - CASSLGRGSYNEQFF
TRBJ2-7 TRBV27 few CASRWTGIDEQYF
TRBJ1-3 TRBV28 - CASSFLQVSGSGNTIYF
TRBJ2-1 TRBV7-2 few CASSVTSGPYNEQFF
TRBJ1-5 TRBV18 - CASSGANSNQPQHF
TRBJ1-1 TRBV6-1 - CASSEDAGANTEAFF
TRBJ2-1 TRBV5-6 - CASSFVVSSGDNEQFF
TRBJ1-4 TRBV6-5 - CASSYLQGNEKLFF
TRBJ1-2 TRBV29-1 once CSVDSDRGYGYTF
- TRBV6-1 - CASTTLRQGGYEQYF
TRBJ2-3 TRBV20-1 - CSRSPGHTQYF
TRBJ2-2 TRBV14 - CASSQEWTGELFF
TRBJ2-1 TRBV10-3 - CAISEGTSGSYNEQFF
TRBJ2-2 TRBV7-2 - CAPRPSGRANGELFF
TRBJ2-1 TRBV9 once CASSVGGTGTYNEQFF